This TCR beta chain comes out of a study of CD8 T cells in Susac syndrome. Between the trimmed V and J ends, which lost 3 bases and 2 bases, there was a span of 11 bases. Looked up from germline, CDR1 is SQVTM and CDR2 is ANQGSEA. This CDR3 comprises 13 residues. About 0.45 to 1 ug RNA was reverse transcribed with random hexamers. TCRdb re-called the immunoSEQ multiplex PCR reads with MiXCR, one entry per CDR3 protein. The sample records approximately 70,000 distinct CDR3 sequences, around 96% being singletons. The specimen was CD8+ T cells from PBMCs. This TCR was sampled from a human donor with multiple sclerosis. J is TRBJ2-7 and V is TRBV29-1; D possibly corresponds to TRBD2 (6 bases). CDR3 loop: CSVDGSGAYEQYF. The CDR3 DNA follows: TGCAGCGTTGACGGGAGTGGGGCCTACGAGCAGTACTTC.